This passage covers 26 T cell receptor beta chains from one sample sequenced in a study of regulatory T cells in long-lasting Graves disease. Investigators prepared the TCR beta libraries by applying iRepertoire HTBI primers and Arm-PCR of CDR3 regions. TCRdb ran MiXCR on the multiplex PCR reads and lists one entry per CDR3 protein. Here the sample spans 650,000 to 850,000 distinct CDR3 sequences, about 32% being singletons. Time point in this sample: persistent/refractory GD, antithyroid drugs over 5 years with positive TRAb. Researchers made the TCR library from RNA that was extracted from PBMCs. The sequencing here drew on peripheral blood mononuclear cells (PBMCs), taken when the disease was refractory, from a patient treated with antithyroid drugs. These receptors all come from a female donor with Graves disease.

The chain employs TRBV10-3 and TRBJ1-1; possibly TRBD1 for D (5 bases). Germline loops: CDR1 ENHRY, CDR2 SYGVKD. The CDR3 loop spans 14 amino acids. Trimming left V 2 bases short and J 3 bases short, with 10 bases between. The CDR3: CAISERQSDTEAFF. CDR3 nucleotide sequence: TGTGCCATCAGTGAGCGACAGAGTGACACTGAAGCTTTCTTT.

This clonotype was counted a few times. CDR3 loop: CASSRTGGVQPQHF. The CDR3 DNA is TGTGCCAGCAGTCGGACAGGGGGGGTTCAGCCCCAGCATTTT. The rearrangement joins TRBV7-9 to TRBJ1-5; 10 bases match TRBD1. The CDR3 runs to 14 residues. The trim removed 6 bases at V and 6 bases at J, leaving 5 bases unmatched. CDR1 is SEHNR, CDR2 FQNEAQ, per germline (reference sequence).

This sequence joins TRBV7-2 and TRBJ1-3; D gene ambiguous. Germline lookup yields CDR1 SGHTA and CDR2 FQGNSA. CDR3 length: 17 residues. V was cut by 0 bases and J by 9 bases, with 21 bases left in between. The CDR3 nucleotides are TGTGCCAGCAGCTTAGCCGCGAGTGGCAGCTCATCGCGCACCATATATTTT. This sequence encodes CASSLAASGSSSRTIYF.

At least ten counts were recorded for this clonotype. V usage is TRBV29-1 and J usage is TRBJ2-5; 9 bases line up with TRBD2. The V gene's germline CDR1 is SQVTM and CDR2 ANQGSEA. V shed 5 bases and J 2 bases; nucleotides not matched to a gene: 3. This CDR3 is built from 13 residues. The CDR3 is CSVRLAGQETQYF. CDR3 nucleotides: TGCAGCGTTAGGCTAGCGGGGCAAGAGACCCAGTACTTC.

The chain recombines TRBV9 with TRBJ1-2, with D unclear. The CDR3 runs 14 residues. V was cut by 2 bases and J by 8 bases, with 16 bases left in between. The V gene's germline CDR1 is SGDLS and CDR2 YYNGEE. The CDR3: CASSVSSQVGGYTF. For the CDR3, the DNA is TGTGCCAGCAGCGTGAGTTCCCAGGTGGGGGGCTACACCTTC.

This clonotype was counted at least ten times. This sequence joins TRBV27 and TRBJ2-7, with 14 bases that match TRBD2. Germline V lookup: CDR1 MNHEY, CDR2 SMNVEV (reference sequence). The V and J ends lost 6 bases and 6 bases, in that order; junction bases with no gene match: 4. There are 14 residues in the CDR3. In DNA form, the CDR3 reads TGTGCCAGCAGCTTGGGACTAGCGGGAGTCGAGCAGTACTTC. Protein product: CASSLGLAGVEQYF.

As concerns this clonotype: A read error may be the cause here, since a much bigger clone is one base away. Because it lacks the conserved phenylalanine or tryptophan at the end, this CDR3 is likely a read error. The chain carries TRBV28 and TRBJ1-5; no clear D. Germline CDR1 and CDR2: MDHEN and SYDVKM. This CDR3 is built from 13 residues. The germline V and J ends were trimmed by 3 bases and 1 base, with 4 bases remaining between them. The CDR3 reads CASSLESNQPQHL. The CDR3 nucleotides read TGTGCCAGCAGTTTGGAGAGCAATCAGCCCCAGCATCTT.

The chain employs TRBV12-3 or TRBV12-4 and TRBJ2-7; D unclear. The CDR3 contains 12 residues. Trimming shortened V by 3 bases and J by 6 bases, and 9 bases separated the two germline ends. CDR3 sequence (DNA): TGTGCCAGCAGTTTTGGGCCCGGCGAGCAGTACTTC. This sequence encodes CASSFGPGEQYF.

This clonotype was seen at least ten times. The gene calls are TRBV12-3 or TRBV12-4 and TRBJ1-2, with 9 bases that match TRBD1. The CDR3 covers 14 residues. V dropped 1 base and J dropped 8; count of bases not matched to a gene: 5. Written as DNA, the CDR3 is TGTGCCAGCAGTTTAGATGGACAGGGGAGAGGCTACACCTTC. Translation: CASSLDGQGRGYTF.

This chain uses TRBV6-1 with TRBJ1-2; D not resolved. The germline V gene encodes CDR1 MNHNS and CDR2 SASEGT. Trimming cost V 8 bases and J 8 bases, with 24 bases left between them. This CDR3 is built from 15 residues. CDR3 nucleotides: TGTGCCAGCGGCCGAGATGCGGGTCTCGCGGGAGGCTACACCTTC. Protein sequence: CASGRDAGLAGGYTF.

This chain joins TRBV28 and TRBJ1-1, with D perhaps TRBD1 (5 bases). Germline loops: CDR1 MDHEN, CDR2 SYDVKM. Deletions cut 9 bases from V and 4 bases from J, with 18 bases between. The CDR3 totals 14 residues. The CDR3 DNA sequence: TGTGCCAGTAGTATAGGGCAGGGTTGCACTGAAGCTTTCTTT. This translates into CASSIGQGCTEAFF. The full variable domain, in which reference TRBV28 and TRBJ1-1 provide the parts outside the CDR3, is DVKVTQSSRYLVKRTGEKVFLECVQDMDHENMFWYRQDPGLGLRLIYFSYDVKMKEKGDIPEGYSVSREKKERFSLILESASTNQTSMYLCASSIGQGCTEAFFGQGTRLTVV.

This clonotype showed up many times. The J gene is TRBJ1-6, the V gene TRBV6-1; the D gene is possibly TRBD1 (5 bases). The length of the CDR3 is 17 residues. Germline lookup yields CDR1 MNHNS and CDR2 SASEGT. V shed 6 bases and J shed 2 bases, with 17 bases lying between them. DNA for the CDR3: TGTGCCAGCAGCCCAACGTGGGACCTGCCCTATAATTCACCCCTCCACTTT. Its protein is CASSPTWDLPYNSPLHF.

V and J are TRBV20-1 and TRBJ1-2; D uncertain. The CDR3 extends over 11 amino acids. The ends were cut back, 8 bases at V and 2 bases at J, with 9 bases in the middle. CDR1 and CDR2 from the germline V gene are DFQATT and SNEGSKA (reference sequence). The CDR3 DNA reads TGCAGTCTTAGGGCGAACTATGGCTACACCTTC. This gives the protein CSLRANYGYTF.

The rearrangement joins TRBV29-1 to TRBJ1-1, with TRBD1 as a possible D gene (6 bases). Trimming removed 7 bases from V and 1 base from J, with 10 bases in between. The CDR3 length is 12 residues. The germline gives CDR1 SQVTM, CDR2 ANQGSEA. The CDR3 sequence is CSGGGKNTEAFF. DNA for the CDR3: TGCAGCGGAGGGGGGAAGAACACTGAAGCTTTCTTT.

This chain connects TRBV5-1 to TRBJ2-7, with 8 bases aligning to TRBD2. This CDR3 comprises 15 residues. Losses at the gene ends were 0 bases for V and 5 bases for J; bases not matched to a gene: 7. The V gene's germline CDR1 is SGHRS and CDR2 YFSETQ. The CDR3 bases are TGCGCCAGCAGCTTGGTGTTAGCGGGAACGAACGAGCAGTACTTC. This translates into CASSLVLAGTNEQYF. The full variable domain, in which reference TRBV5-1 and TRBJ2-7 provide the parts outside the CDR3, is KAGVTQTPRYLIKTRGQQVTLSCSPISGHRSVSWYQQTPGQGLQFLFEYFSETQRNKGNFPGRFSGRQFSNSRSEMNVSTLELGDSALYLCASSLVLAGTNEQYFGPGTRLTVT.

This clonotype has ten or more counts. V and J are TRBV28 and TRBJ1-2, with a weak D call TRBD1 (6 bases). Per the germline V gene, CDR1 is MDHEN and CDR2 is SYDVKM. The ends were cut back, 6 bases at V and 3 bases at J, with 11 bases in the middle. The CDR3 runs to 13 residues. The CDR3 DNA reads TGTGCCAGCAGGGACAGATCCTACTATGGCTACACCTTC. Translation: CASRDRSYYGYTF.

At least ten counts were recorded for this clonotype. The CDR3 nucleotides are TGTGCCAGCAGCTTAGATGGCACCACCCCGGGGGCAGCTAACTATGGCTACACCTTC. As protein: CASSLDGTTPGAANYGYTF. The chain is built from TRBV11-1 and TRBJ1-2, with D perhaps matching TRBD1 (6 bases). CDR1 is SGHAT and CDR2 is FQDESV in the germline V gene (reference sequence). The ends were cut back, 1 base at V and 0 bases at J, with 21 bases in the middle. This CDR3 spans 19 amino acids. Combining the CDR3 with reference TRBV11-1 and TRBJ1-2 gives the whole variable domain EAEVAQSPRYKITEKSQAVAFWCDPISGHATLYWYRQILGQGPELLVQFQDESVVDDSQLPKDRFSAERLKGVDSTLKIQPAELGDSAMYLCASSLDGTTPGAANYGYTFGSGTRLTVV.

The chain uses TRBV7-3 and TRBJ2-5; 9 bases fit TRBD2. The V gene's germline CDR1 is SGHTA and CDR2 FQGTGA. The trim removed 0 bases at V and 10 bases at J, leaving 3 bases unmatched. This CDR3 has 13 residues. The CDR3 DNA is TGTGCCAGCAGCTTAACTAGCGGGGGTTACCAGTACTTC. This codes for CASSLTSGGYQYF.

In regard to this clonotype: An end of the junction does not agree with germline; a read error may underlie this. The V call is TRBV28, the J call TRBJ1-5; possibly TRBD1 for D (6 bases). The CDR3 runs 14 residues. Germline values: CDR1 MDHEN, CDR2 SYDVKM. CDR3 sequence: CASSQGRGNQPRHF. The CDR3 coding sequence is TGTGCCAGCAGCCAAGGCAGGGGAAATCAGCCCCGGCATTTT.

CDR3 loop: CASSDLPLPPLDSGYTF. CDR3 DNA sequence: TGTGCCAGCAGCGACCTTCCCCTGCCCCCGCTAGATAGTGGCTACACCTTC. The rearrangement uses TRBV3-1 and TRBJ1-2; D call uncertain. CDR1 and CDR2 (germline): LGHDT, YNNKEL (reference sequence). This CDR3 comprises 17 residues. V was shortened by 5 bases and J by 7 bases, with 26 bases between the two germline ends.

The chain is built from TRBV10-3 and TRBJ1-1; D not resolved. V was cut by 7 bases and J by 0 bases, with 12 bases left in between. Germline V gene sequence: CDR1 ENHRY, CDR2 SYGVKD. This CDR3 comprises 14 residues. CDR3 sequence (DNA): TGTGCCATCACCAAGGGAGGTGTGAACACTGAAGCTTTCTTT. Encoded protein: CAITKGGVNTEAFF.

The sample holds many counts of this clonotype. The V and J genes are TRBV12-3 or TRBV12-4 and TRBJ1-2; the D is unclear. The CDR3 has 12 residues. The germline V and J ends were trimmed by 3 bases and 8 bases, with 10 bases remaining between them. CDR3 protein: CASSFGEYGYTF. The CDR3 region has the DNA TGTGCCAGCAGTTTCGGGGAGTACGGCTACACCTTC.

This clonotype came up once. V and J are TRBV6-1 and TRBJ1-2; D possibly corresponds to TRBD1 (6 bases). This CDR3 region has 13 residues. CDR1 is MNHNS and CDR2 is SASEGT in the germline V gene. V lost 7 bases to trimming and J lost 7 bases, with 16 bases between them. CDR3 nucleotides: TGTGCCAGCAATTTACAGGGACCTGGTGGCTACACCTTC. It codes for CASNLQGPGGYTF.

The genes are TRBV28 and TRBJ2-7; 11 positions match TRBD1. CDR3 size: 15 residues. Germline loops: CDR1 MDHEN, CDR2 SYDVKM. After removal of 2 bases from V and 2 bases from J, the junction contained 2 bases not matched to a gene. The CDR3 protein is CASSLPGQGAYEQYF. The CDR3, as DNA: TGTGCCAGCAGTTTACCGGGACAGGGGGCCTACGAGCAGTACTTC.

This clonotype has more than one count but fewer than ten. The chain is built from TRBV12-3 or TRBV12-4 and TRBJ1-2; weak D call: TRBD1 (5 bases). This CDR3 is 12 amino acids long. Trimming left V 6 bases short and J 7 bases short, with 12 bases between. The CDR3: CASSWGGGGYTF. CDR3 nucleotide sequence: TGTGCCAGCAGCTGGGGGGGAGGTGGCTACACCTTC.

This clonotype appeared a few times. CDR3 nucleotides: TGTGCCAGCAGTCCCGCCGGGACTACAGAAAGAGAGACCCAGTACTTC. This sequence encodes CASSPAGTTERETQYF. The chain is built from TRBV12-3 or TRBV12-4 and TRBJ2-5; TRBD2 agrees at 7 bases. Unmatched junction bases numbered 13, after V lost 5 bases and J lost 4 bases. The CDR3 contains 16 residues.